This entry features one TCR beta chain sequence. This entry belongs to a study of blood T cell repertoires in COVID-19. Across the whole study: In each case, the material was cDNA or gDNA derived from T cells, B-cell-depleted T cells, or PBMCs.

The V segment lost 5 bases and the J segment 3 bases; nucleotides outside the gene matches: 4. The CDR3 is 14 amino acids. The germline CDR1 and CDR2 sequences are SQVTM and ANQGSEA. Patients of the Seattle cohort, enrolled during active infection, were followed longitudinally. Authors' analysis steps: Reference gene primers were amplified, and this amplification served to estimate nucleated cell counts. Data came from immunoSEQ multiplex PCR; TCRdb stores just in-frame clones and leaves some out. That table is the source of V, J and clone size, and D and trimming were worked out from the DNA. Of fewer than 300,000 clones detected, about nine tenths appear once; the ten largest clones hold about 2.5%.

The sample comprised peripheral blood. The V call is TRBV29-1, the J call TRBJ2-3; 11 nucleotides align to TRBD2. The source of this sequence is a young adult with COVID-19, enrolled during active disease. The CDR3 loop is CSVPGLAVTDTQYF. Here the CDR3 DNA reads TGCAGCGTTCCGGGACTAGCGGTTACAGATACGCAGTATTTT.